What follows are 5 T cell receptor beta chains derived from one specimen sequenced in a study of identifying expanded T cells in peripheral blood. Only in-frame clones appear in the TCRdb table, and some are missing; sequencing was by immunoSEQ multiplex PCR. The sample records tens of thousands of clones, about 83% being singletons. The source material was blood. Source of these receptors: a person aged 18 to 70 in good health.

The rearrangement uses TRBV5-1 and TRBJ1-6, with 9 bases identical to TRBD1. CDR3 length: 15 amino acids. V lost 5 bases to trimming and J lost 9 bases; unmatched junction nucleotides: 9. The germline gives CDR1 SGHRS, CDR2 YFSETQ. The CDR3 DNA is TGCGCCAGCAGGGGAGACACAGGGGGCGCTTCACCCCTCCACTTT. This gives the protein CASRGDTGGASPLHF.

CDR3 region: CASIRTGMNTEAFF. CDR3 nucleotide sequence: TGTGCCAGCATTCGGACAGGGATGAACACTGAAGCTTTCTTT. This chain joins TRBV6-5 and TRBJ1-1; 8 bases are a match to TRBD1. Germline values: CDR1 MNHEY, CDR2 SVGAGI. J was trimmed by 0 bases and V by 7 bases; bases with no gene match: 4. There are 14 residues in the CDR3.

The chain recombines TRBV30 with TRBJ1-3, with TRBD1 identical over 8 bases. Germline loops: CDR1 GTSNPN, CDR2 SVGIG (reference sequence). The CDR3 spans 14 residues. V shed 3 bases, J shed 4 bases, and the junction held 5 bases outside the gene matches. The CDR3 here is CAWSRGQGGNTIYF. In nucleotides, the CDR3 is TGTGCCTGGAGCCGAGGACAGGGAGGAAACACCATATATTTT.

CDR3 sequence reads: CASRPTGGHTDTQYF. The DNA for the CDR3 is TGTGCCAGCAGACCGACGGGGGGGCACACAGATACGCAGTATTTT. The chain links TRBV25-1 to TRBJ2-3, with TRBD2 matching 8 bases. Germline V gene lookup returns CDR1 MGHDK and CDR2 SYGVNS. The CDR3 runs 15 residues. V gave up 6 bases and J gave up 2 bases; unmatched junction bases: 7.

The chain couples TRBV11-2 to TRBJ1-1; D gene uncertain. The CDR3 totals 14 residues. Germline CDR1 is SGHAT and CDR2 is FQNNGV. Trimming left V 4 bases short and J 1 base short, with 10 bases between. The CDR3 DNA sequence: TGTGCCAGCAGCTCCCTTGGAACGAACACTGAAGCTTTCTTT. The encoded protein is CASSSLGTNTEAFF.